This entry lists 24 T cell receptor beta chains sequenced from one sample in a study of cytomegalovirus exposure and HLA in healthy donors. PCR involved 60 Vbeta and 13 Jbeta primers. TCRdb keeps only in-frame clones here, not all; method: immunoSEQ multiplex PCR. The sample records about 250,000 clones, under 80% being singletons. The source material was PBMCs. Receptor source: a female donor in good health and CMV-seronegative.

This clone was detected only a few times. In nucleotides, the CDR3 is TGTGCCAGCAGTTCAGGGATGGCAGGGACTGAAGCTTTCTTT. The encoded protein is CASSSGMAGTEAFF. The chain recombines TRBV2 with TRBJ1-1; D might be TRBD1 (5 bases). Trimming took 5 bases from V and 5 from J, leaving 15 bases between them. This CDR3 spans 14 amino acids. Germline loops: CDR1 SNHLY, CDR2 FYNNEI.

The V and J genes are TRBV28 and TRBJ1-2, with 7 bases matching TRBD1. The CDR3 consists of 13 residues. Trimming removed 5 bases from V and 5 bases from J; junction bases left unmatched: 5. Germline lookup yields CDR1 MDHEN and CDR2 SYDVKM. This chain's CDR3 is CASSQTGRYGYTF. DNA for the CDR3: TGTGCCAGCAGTCAGACAGGGCGTTATGGCTACACCTTC.

The rearrangement links TRBV5-1 to TRBJ1-1; no reliable D call. Germline-derived CDR1 and CDR2 are SGHRS and YFSETQ. V was trimmed by 0 bases and J by 1 base, leaving 13 bases between them. The CDR3 has 16 residues. This CDR3 reads CASSLGAGRQNTEAFF. The DNA of the CDR3 is TGCGCCAGCAGCTTGGGGGCCGGTAGGCAGAACACTGAAGCTTTCTTT.

This clone was seen a few times. In nucleotides, the CDR3 is TGTGCCAGCAGCCCCGACAGGGGGCAAGGAAACACCATATATTTT. Protein: CASSPDRGQGNTIYF. The rearrangement links TRBV7-9 to TRBJ1-3; TRBD1 matches at 10 bases. Germline assignment: CDR1 SEHNR and CDR2 FQNEAQ (reference sequence). The CDR3 is 15 amino acids. The ends lost 5 bases at V and 4 bases at J; junction bases unmatched: 5. Combining the CDR3 with reference TRBV7-9 and TRBJ1-3 gives the whole variable domain DTGVSQNPRHKITKRGQNVTFRCDPISEHNRLYWYRQTLGQGPEFLTYFQNEAQLEKSRLLSDRFSAERPKGSFSTLEIQRTEQGDSAMYLCASSPDRGQGNTIYFGEGSWLTVV.

The chain uses TRBV6-6 and TRBJ2-5; 8 positions agree with TRBD1. Matching the DNA end better, TRBJ2-7 makes the J call doubtful. This CDR3 has 14 residues. Germline V lookup: CDR1 MNHNY, CDR2 SVGAGI (reference sequence). CDR3 residues: CASSYRGQEYEQYF. The CDR3 region has the DNA TGTGCCAGCAGTTACCGGGGACAGGAATACGAGCAGTACTTC.

This rearrangement joins TRBV6-4 to TRBJ1-1; D not resolved. Germline V lookup: CDR1 MRHNA, CDR2 SNTAGT. The V end lost 6 bases, the J end lost 1 base, and 9 bases lay between the germline ends. The CDR3 length is 13 residues. CDR3 region: CASSQQRNTEAFF. The CDR3 region has the DNA TGTGCCAGCAGCCAACAGAGGAACACTGAAGCTTTCTTT.

The J gene is TRBJ1-2, the V gene TRBV6-1; weak D call: TRBD1 (6 bases). V lost 5 bases to trimming and J lost 8 bases, with 15 bases between them. The V gene's germline CDR1 is MNHNS and CDR2 SASEGT. The CDR3 sequence is 13 residues long. CDR3 DNA sequence: TGTGCCAGCAGTATCGGTGGGGGACACGGCTACACCTTC. It specifies CASSIGGGHGYTF.

The genes are TRBV7-2 and TRBJ2-5; maybe TRBD2 (5 bases). Germline CDR1 reads SGHTA; CDR2 reads FQGNSA. The CDR3 length is 13 residues. Trimming took off 5 bases at V and 5 bases at J, with 12 bases between the two ends. CDR3 amino acids: CASSQVGEETQYF. The CDR3 coding sequence is TGTGCCAGCAGCCAGGTGGGAGAGGAGACCCAGTACTTC.

This chain connects TRBV7-2 to TRBJ2-7; possibly TRBD2 for D (6 bases). The V end was cut by 5 bases, the J end by 2 bases, with 16 bases between. The CDR3 consists of 15 residues. Germline CDR1 and CDR2: SGHTA and FQGNSA. The CDR3 coding sequence is TGTGCCAGCAGCCCGTCCAGCGGGTCCACCTACGAGCAGTACTTC. Protein: CASSPSSGSTYEQYF.

The chain combines TRBV5-6 with TRBJ1-1; D uncertain. Germline loops: CDR1 SGHDT, CDR2 YYEEEE. Trimming pared 6 bases from V and 4 bases from J, leaving 13 bases between. The CDR3 consists of 13 residues. This chain's CDR3 is CASTVGDGTEAFF. The CDR3 nucleotides are TGTGCCAGCACCGTGGGCGATGGCACTGAAGCTTTCTTT. Supplemented by reference TRBV5-6 and TRBJ1-1, the full variable domain reads DAGVTQSPTHLIKTRGQQVTLRCSPKSGHDTVSWYQQALGQGPQFIFQYYEEEERQRGNFPDRFSGHQFPNYSSELNVNALLLGDSALYLCASTVGDGTEAFFGQGTRLTVV.

J is TRBJ2-3 and V is TRBV6-5, with D perhaps TRBD1 (6 bases). Trimming left V 2 bases short and J 2 bases short, with 14 bases between. The CDR3 spans 16 residues. Germline V CDR1 and CDR2: MNHEY, SVGAGI. CDR3 DNA: TGTGCCAGCAGTTACGGGTCGCAGGGGAACACAGATACGCAGTATTTT. Encoded protein: CASSYGSQGNTDTQYF.

The V and J genes are TRBV7-2 and TRBJ2-2; possibly TRBD2 for D (6 bases). CDR3 length equals 15 residues. The V end was cut by 6 bases, the J end by 6 bases, with 17 bases between. Germline V gene data show CDR1 as SGHTA and CDR2 as FQGNSA. The DNA for the CDR3 is TGTGCCAGCAGGTGGGGAGCGGGCCTCGCCGGGGAGCTGTTTTTT. Its protein is CASRWGAGLAGELFF.

J is TRBJ1-2 and V is TRBV6-5; D call uncertain. V was cut by 0 bases and J by 2 bases, with 7 bases left in between. The CDR3 totals 14 residues. Germline CDR1 reads MNHEY; CDR2 reads SVGAGI. Written as DNA, the CDR3 is TGTGCCAGCAGTTACTCGCCAGGAAACTATGGCTACACCTTC. It codes for CASSYSPGNYGYTF.

V gene TRBV6-1 combines with J gene TRBJ1-1, with 8 bases aligning to TRBD1. Germline V gives CDR1 MNHNS, CDR2 SASEGT. CDR3 length: 14 amino acids. V lost 3 bases and J lost 0; bases outside the gene matches: 0. This chain's CDR3 is CASSEGQVNTEAFF. CDR3 in DNA: TGTGCCAGCAGTGAGGGACAGGTGAACACTGAAGCTTTCTTT.

CDR3 amino acids: CASSEAGRGRFQPQHF. CDR3 coding DNA: TGTGCCAGCAGTGAAGCCGGAAGGGGGCGCTTTCAGCCCCAGCATTTT. The chain joins TRBV2 to TRBJ1-5; 7 positions agree with TRBD1. This CDR3 comprises 16 residues. CDR1 is SNHLY and CDR2 is FYNNEI in the germline V gene. V dropped 0 bases and J dropped 6; count of bases not matched to a gene: 8.

CDR3 residues: CASSRAGDGATQYF. For the CDR3, the DNA is TGTGCCAGCAGTAGAGCGGGAGACGGGGCGACCCAGTACTTC. The chain combines TRBV25-1 with TRBJ2-5, with TRBD2 identical over 8 bases. CDR3 length equals 14 residues. V gave up 5 bases and J gave up 7 bases; unmatched junction bases: 9. Germline V gene sequence: CDR1 MGHDK, CDR2 SYGVNS.

The rearrangement uses TRBV5-1 and TRBJ2-1; 7 bases line up with TRBD2. The CDR3 loop spans 15 amino acids. Per the germline V gene, CDR1 is SGHRS and CDR2 is YFSETQ. The V and J ends lost 2 bases and 0 bases, in that order; junction bases with no gene match: 2. CDR3 in DNA: TGCGCCAGCAGCTTAGCGGGATACTCCTACAATGAGCAGTTCTTC. Translating gives CASSLAGYSYNEQFF. Filled out from reference TRBV5-1 and TRBJ2-1, the complete variable domain reads KAGVTQTPRYLIKTRGQQVTLSCSPISGHRSVSWYQQTPGQGLQFLFEYFSETQRNKGNFPGRFSGRQFSNSRSEMNVSTLELGDSALYLCASSLAGYSYNEQFFGPGTRLTVL.

This CDR3 is CASSELSLSTDTQYF. DNA for the CDR3: TGTGCCAGCAGTGAGTTGAGCCTAAGCACAGATACGCAGTATTTT. The V call is TRBV6-1, the J call TRBJ2-3, with D uncertain. Germline V gene lookup returns CDR1 MNHNS and CDR2 SASEGT. This CDR3 comprises 15 residues. Trimming took off 3 bases at V and 0 bases at J, with 10 bases between the two ends.

This rearrangement joins TRBV6-1 to TRBJ1-6, with D hard to call. The CDR3 has 15 amino acids. Germline CDR1 MNHNS, CDR2 SASEGT. Trimming shortened V by 6 bases and J by 7 bases, and 16 bases separated the two germline ends. As DNA, the CDR3 is TGTGCCAGCAGCCCCACTGGATTGGGCAATTCACCCCTCCACTTT. It encodes CASSPTGLGNSPLHF.

Points on this clone: At one of its ends the junction is not consistent with the germline gene, which may arise from a read error. The V gene is TRBV7-7, the J gene TRBJ2-1, with D unresolved. CDR3 length: 13 amino acids. Germline CDR1 is SSHAT and CDR2 is FNYEAQ (reference sequence). CDR3 in amino acids: CASSETPSNEQFF. CDR3 in DNA: TGTGCTAGCAGCGAAACCCCTAGCAATGAGCAGTTCTTC.

This chain links TRBV5-1 with TRBJ2-5, with TRBD2 identical over 7 bases. CDR3 length equals 15 residues. With 0 bases clipped from V and 5 bases from J, the junction kept 7 bases outside the gene matches. The germline V gene has CDR1 SGHRS and CDR2 YFSETQ. The CDR3: CASSLVAGVPETQYF. Written as DNA, the CDR3 is TGCGCCAGCAGCTTGGTTGCGGGAGTTCCCGAGACCCAGTACTTC.

The chain is built from TRBV7-2 and TRBJ1-2; D gene ambiguous. The CDR3 sequence is 15 residues long. The V and J ends lost 5 bases and 5 bases respectively, with 18 bases between them. CDR1 and CDR2 (germline): SGHTA, FQGNSA. The DNA of the CDR3 is TGTGCCAGCAGCCCAAGGCCCGGTACCGGGTATGGCTACACCTTC. Translated, it gives CASSPRPGTGYGYTF.

The chain uses TRBV7-8 and TRBJ1-1; 7 nucleotides agree with TRBD1. Germline CDR1 reads SGHVS; CDR2 reads FQNEAQ. The CDR3 sequence is 14 residues long. V shed 3 bases and J 4 bases; nucleotides not matched to a gene: 5. The CDR3: CASSFSQGTTEAFF. CDR3 nucleotides: TGTGCCAGCAGCTTCTCACAGGGGACCACTGAAGCTTTCTTT.

The rearrangement uses TRBV5-8 and TRBJ2-5; D may be TRBD2 (6 bases). TRBJ2-7 matches the DNA end more closely, so the J call is doubtful. The CDR3 is 16 residues long. Germline V lookup: CDR1 SGHTS, CDR2 YDEGEE. CDR3 in DNA: TGTGCCAGCAGTTACGGCGGGACTCCGGGAGCCCTCGAGCAGTACTTC. It translates to CASSYGGTPGALEQYF.